This T cell receptor beta chain was recorded in a study of T cell responses to AZD1222 COVID-19 vaccine. Sequencing used immunoSEQ multiplex PCR; TCRdb keeps in-frame clones, though not all of them. The data contain fewer than 200,000 clones, 88% of them singletons. As to this clone: Its target is unknown.

The V and J ends lost 6 bases and 4 bases, in that order; junction bases with no gene match: 7. There are 14 residues in the CDR3. Germline V gene data show CDR1 as MNHNY and CDR2 as SVGAGI (reference sequence). Study-wide findings and caveats: The donors showed a predominance of white British ancestry and of females, with possible underestimation of clonal diversity. Spike-specific TCRs gained breadth and depth after people received two AZD1222 doses. CD4 TCRs associated with vaccination spanned spike, dominating at 160-218 and 743-854. No repertoire was sampled before or during the peak T cell response, only after it.

The input for sequencing was peripheral blood, taken on day 0 of AZD1222 vaccination. This chain uses TRBV6-6 with TRBJ1-2, with 8 bases lining up with TRBD1. This receptor was identified in an adult in good health. CDR3 sequence (DNA): TGTGCCAGCAGCGGGACAGGTGGCCCCTATGGCTACACCTTC. Translation: CASSGTGGPYGYTF.